The subject of this entry is one T cell receptor (beta chain). Its antigen is still unknown. This sample was taken from a study of T cells expressing NK-cell markers. At the level of the study: Among eight sequenced donors, seven carried HCMV seropositivity while one was seronegative. Broader study findings: Certain NKG2C+ T cell clones were expanded, and their HCMV specificity remained unclear.

The TCR beta cDNA came from 5'RACE template switching with UMIs. From its re-call of the 5' RACE reads, TCRdb lists each CDR3 protein once, without DNA. The sample features roughly 180,000 distinct CDR3 sequences, with approximately 18% in its top ten. The V gene's germline CDR1 is SGHVS and CDR2 FNYEAQ. This CDR3 has 17 amino acids. This sequence was found in a woman aged 18-69 years in good health. V gene TRBV7-6 combines with J gene TRBJ2-2; the TCRdb call, TRBD1, lacks DNA for checking. Material: blood T cells: a sorted CD56 or NKG2C T cell subset, CD4+ or CD8+ T cells, or bulk PBMC T cells (not recorded which). The CDR3 region is CASSLILTGANTGELFF.